The 24 T cell receptor beta chains below were found in one sample sequenced in a study of T cell repertoires in cytomegalovirus infection. MiXCR, run by TCRdb on the reads, gives a single entry per CDR3 protein. The sample lists 150,000 to 200,000 distinct CDR3 sequences, roughly 30% occurring once. Sequenced input: PBMCs. The receptors originated from a human donor in good health (CMV status not recorded). Some clones in this sample may be carry-over from other donors' samples.

This clonotype was found a few times. With a much larger clone just one base away, this may be a read error. This chain links TRBV11-1 with TRBJ2-7; D call uncertain. The CDR3 contains 12 residues. The germline gives CDR1 SGHAT, CDR2 FQDESV (reference sequence). V was trimmed by 5 bases and J by 2 bases, leaving 7 bases between them. CDR3 in DNA: TGTGCCAGCAGCCAAAATACCTACGAGCAGTACTTC. Its protein is CASSQNTYEQYF. The complete variable domain, with remaining parts taken from reference TRBV11-1 and TRBJ2-7, reads EAEVAQSPRYKITEKSQAVAFWCDPISGHATLYWYRQILGQGPELLVQFQDESVVDDSQLPKDRFSAERLKGVDSTLKIQPAELGDSAMYLCASSQNTYEQYFGPGTRLTVT.

The rearrangement uses TRBV29-1 and TRBJ1-2, with TRBD1 as a possible D gene (5 bases). The CDR3 has 14 amino acids. Germline V gene sequence: CDR1 SQVTM, CDR2 ANQGSEA. V dropped 4 bases and J dropped 2 bases, with 14 bases sitting between them. The chain's CDR3 is CSVGPHEGNYGYTF. DNA for the CDR3: TGCAGCGTTGGTCCCCATGAGGGGAACTATGGCTACACCTTC.

In its sample, this clonotype was seen a few times. The CDR3 nucleotides are TGTGCCAGCAGCTTCTCCCCCGACAGGATGGACGGCTACACCTTC. It codes for CASSFSPDRMDGYTF. The genes are TRBV5-4 and TRBJ1-2; the D gene is possibly TRBD1 (6 bases). The CDR3 has 15 amino acids. CDR1 SGHNT and CDR2 YYREEE come from the germline V gene (reference sequence). V was clipped by 2 bases and J by 8 bases, with 19 bases between them.

This clonotype was counted only a few times. This chain's CDR3 is CASSYSKAEEQYF. The CDR3, as DNA: TGTGCCAGCAGTTACTCGAAAGCGGAAGAGCAGTACTTC. This chain uses TRBV6-2 or TRBV6-3 with TRBJ2-7; possible D gene TRBD2, 5 bases. Trimming left V 0 bases short and J 7 bases short, with 10 bases between. The CDR3 spans 13 residues. Germline-derived CDR1 and CDR2 are MNHEY and SVGEGT.

J is TRBJ1-3 and V is TRBV29-1, with D perhaps TRBD1 (6 bases). From germline, CDR1 is SQVTM and CDR2 ANQGSEA. V lost 7 bases, J lost 2 bases, and 15 bases lay in between. This CDR3 comprises 14 residues. The CDR3, as DNA: TGCAGCGGTACAGGGTCCCTTGCTGGAAACACCATATATTTT. Protein product: CSGTGSLAGNTIYF. The variable domain in full, with the rest retrieved from reference TRBV29-1 and TRBJ1-3, is SAVISQKPSRDICQRGTSLTIQCQVDSQVTMMFWYRQQPGQSLTLIATANQGSEATYESGFVIDKFPISRPNLTFSTLTVSNMSPEDSSIYLCSGTGSLAGNTIYFGEGSWLTVV.

This clonotype has only a few counts. CDR3 loop: CSAKAQTGGEIDTQYF. The CDR3 coding sequence is TGCAGTGCTAAAGCCCAGACAGGGGGCGAAATAGATACGCAGTATTTT. The chain employs TRBV20-1 and TRBJ2-3; 10 nucleotides align to TRBD1. The trim removed 4 bases at V and 5 bases at J, leaving 12 bases unmatched. Germline CDR1 is DFQATT and CDR2 is SNEGSKA (reference sequence). The CDR3 is made up of 16 amino acids.

At least ten counts were recorded for this clonotype. The chain has TRBV7-2 and TRBJ2-4; perhaps TRBD2 as D (6 bases). This CDR3 is 14 amino acids long. V lost 7 bases, J lost 10 bases, and 20 bases lay in between. The germline CDR1 and CDR2 sequences are SGHTA and FQGNSA. The CDR3 bases are TGTGCCAGCATGAAGGGGCTACAGGAGGGGATTCAGTACTTC. It translates to CASMKGLQEGIQYF.

The V gene is TRBV30, the J gene TRBJ2-5, with D possibly being TRBD1 (6 bases). The length of the CDR3 is 14 residues. In germline, CDR1 is GTSNPN, CDR2 SVGIG (reference sequence). Trimming took 5 bases from V and 5 from J, leaving 18 bases between them. The CDR3 nucleotides are TGTGCCTGGGCGGATACTCCTACAGGGGAGACCCAGTACTTC. It is translated as CAWADTPTGETQYF.

The table lists this clonotype with many counts. This chain links TRBV7-6 with TRBJ1-6; maybe TRBD1 (6 bases). In germline, CDR1 is SGHVS, CDR2 FNYEAQ. The CDR3 consists of 15 residues. V lost 5 bases, J lost 7 bases, and 15 bases lay in between. In DNA, the CDR3 is TGTGCCAGCAGCCCGGTACAGGGCGAGAATTCACCCCTCCACTTT. This sequence encodes CASSPVQGENSPLHF.

The chain joins TRBV19 to TRBJ1-1, with D possibly being TRBD1 (5 bases). Trimming cost V 2 bases and J 6 bases, with 10 bases left between them. Looked up from germline, CDR1 is LNHDA and CDR2 is SQIVND (reference sequence). The CDR3 totals 13 residues. DNA of the CDR3: TGTGCCAGTAGTATACCAGGGAAGGCTGAAGCTTTCTTT. Translation: CASSIPGKAEAFF. Based on the CDR3 plus reference TRBV19 and TRBJ1-1, the full variable domain is DGGITQSPKYLFRKEGQNVTLSCEQNLNHDAMYWYRQDPGQGLRLIYYSQIVNDFQKGDIAEGYSVSREKKESFPLTVTSAQKNPTAFYLCASSIPGKAEAFFGQGTRLTVV.

The chain employs TRBV5-1 and TRBJ2-5, with 7 bases fitting TRBD1. The CDR3 has 16 amino acids. The germline V gene has CDR1 SGHRS and CDR2 YFSETQ. With 4 bases clipped from V and 3 bases from J, the junction kept 12 bases outside the gene matches. CDR3 nucleotide sequence: TGCGCCAGCAGCCCTACGCGGACAGGATTAGAAGAGACCCAGTACTTC. Its translation is CASSPTRTGLEETQYF.

V and J are TRBV3-1 and TRBJ1-4; 7 bases agree with TRBD1. Germline CDR1 LGHDT, CDR2 YNNKEL (reference sequence). Trimming at V came to 1 base and at J to 4 bases, leaving 9 bases not matched to a gene. CDR3 length equals 17 residues. Written as DNA, the CDR3 is TGTGCCAGCAGCCAAGGCGTTCCGGGACAGAGTAATGAAAAACTGTTTTTT. It encodes CASSQGVPGQSNEKLFF.

The chain is built from TRBV5-4 and TRBJ2-7; possible D gene TRBD2, 6 bases. This CDR3 contains 15 residues. Trimming cost V 4 bases and J 3 bases, with 17 bases left between them. The germline V gene encodes CDR1 SGHNT and CDR2 YYREEE (reference sequence). CDR3 in DNA: TGTGCCAGCAGCAAGACACAGCAGGGAGGCTACGAGCAGTACTTC. Amino acid sequence: CASSKTQQGGYEQYF.

The V gene is TRBV27, the J gene TRBJ2-5; 7 positions match TRBD2. This CDR3 has 15 residues. Germline values: CDR1 MNHEY, CDR2 SMNVEV (reference sequence). With V trimmed by 1 base and J by 2 bases, 4 bases remained unmatched. The CDR3 loop is CASSLWEGRQETQYF. In DNA form, the CDR3 reads TGTGCCAGCAGTTTATGGGAGGGGCGACAAGAGACCCAGTACTTC.

V gene TRBV6-2 or TRBV6-3 combines with J gene TRBJ1-1, with 7 bases that match TRBD1. Germline trimming cut 7 bases from V and 0 bases from J; bases unmatched to any gene: 8. Germline CDR1 and CDR2: MNHEY and SVGEGT. The CDR3 runs to 15 residues. The CDR3 region is CASIQQGTMNTEAFF. CDR3 DNA: TGTGCCAGCATACAACAGGGGACTATGAACACTGAAGCTTTCTTT.

This clonotype appeared many times. The V call is TRBV7-2, the J call TRBJ1-1; 8 bases line up with TRBD1. Germline loops: CDR1 SGHTA, CDR2 FQGNSA. The CDR3 has 15 residues. V gave up 5 bases and J gave up 3 bases; unmatched junction bases: 8. For the CDR3, the DNA is TGTGCCAGCAGCGGCCGGACAGGGTCATACACTGAAGCTTTCTTT. It yields the protein CASSGRTGSYTEAFF. Full variable domain (missing parts from reference TRBV7-2 and TRBJ1-1): GAGVSQSPSNKVTEKGKDVELRCDPISGHTALYWYRQSLGQGLEFLIYFQGNSAPDKSGLPSDRFSAERTGGSVSTLTIQRTQQEDSAVYLCASSGRTGSYTEAFFGQGTRLTVV.

This clonotype has a handful of counts. The chain couples TRBV7-8 to TRBJ1-1; D perhaps matches TRBD1 (5 bases). The CDR3 runs 14 residues. CDR1 is SGHVS and CDR2 is FQNEAQ in the germline V gene. Trimming took off 8 bases at V and 0 bases at J, with 13 bases between the two ends. CDR3 in amino acids: CASQGGIMNTEAFF. CDR3 in DNA: TGTGCCAGCCAGGGTGGGATCATGAACACTGAAGCTTTCTTT.

Many counts were recorded for this clonotype. The chain recombines TRBV7-2 with TRBJ1-2, with D perhaps TRBD1 (5 bases). The V gene's germline CDR1 is SGHTA and CDR2 FQGNSA. This CDR3 spans 14 amino acids. Trimming left V 1 base short and J 5 bases short, with 11 bases between. The DNA for the CDR3 is TGTGCCAGCAGCTTAGTGGGGCAGATGTATGGCTACACCTTC. Amino acids: CASSLVGQMYGYTF.

The chain uses TRBV7-2 and TRBJ1-4, with 11 nucleotides matching TRBD1. This CDR3 has 15 amino acids. Germline trimming cut 4 bases from V and 10 bases from J; bases unmatched to any gene: 8. Germline lookup yields CDR1 SGHTA and CDR2 FQGNSA. In DNA, the CDR3 is TGTGCCAGCAGCTCCACCGGGACAGGGGGTGGAAAACTGTTTTTT. This codes for CASSSTGTGGGKLFF.

In this sample, this clonotype turned up a few times. This chain connects TRBV7-6 to TRBJ1-6; 8 positions agree with TRBD1. Germline V gene sequence: CDR1 SGHVS, CDR2 FNYEAQ. The CDR3 is made up of 16 amino acids. The ends lost 1 base at V and 6 bases at J; junction bases unmatched: 5. CDR3 sequence (DNA): TGTGCCAGCAGCTTAGACCTGGGACAGGTTAATTCACCCCTCCACTTT. Protein: CASSLDLGQVNSPLHF.

This clonotype was detected only a few times. V and J are TRBV14 and TRBJ2-7; D not resolved. From germline, CDR1 is SGHDN and CDR2 FVKESK. V gave up 0 bases and J gave up 6 bases, with 9 bases separating them. The CDR3 contains 13 residues. The CDR3 bases are TGTGCCAGCAGCCAAGATTGGGGAACCGAGCAGTACTTC. Protein sequence: CASSQDWGTEQYF.

The chain links TRBV10-2 to TRBJ2-7; D unclear. This CDR3 contains 11 residues. Germline-derived CDR1 and CDR2 are WSHSY and SAAADI. V dropped 9 bases and J dropped 6 bases, with 12 bases sitting between them. As DNA, the CDR3 is TGCGCCAGTTCAAAGGGCATCGAGCAGTACTTC. Protein sequence: CASSKGIEQYF.

The chain is built from TRBV7-9 and TRBJ2-5, with D unresolved. Between the trimmed V and J ends, which lost 4 bases and 5 bases, there was a span of 8 bases. CDR1 SEHNR and CDR2 FQNEAQ come from the germline V gene (reference sequence). The CDR3 contains 12 residues. CDR3 in amino acids: CASSYVGETQYF. The CDR3 nucleotides read TGTGCCAGCAGCTACGTAGGGGAGACCCAGTACTTC.

The CDR3 bases are TGTGCCAGCAGCTTGCGACAGTTCGGAGAAAAACTGTTTTTT. It yields the protein CASSLRQFGEKLFF. This chain joins TRBV4-2 and TRBJ1-4; possibly TRBD1 for D (5 bases). The CDR3 contains 14 residues. The germline CDR1 and CDR2 sequences are LGHNA and YNFKEQ. The V end lost 5 bases, the J end lost 8 bases, and 15 bases lay between the germline ends.